This entry lists 30 T cell receptor beta chains sequenced from one sample in a study of blood T cells in healthy people across ages. A sample-barcoded 5' primer and a J-beta primer mix were used in a second PCR of about 6 to 11 cycles. Using its own MiXCR run on the 5' RACE reads, TCRdb lists one record per CDR3 protein. In the table there are some 1.1 million distinct CDR3 sequences, less than 45% of which are singletons. Sequences were obtained from blood. The receptors here all came from a man in his late teens or twenties in good health.

A single count supports this clonotype. At one end the junction does not follow the germline gene, possibly because of a read error. The chain has TRBV6-2 or TRBV6-3 and TRBJ1-2, with D tentatively TRBD1 (6 bases). From germline, CDR1 is MNHEY and CDR2 SVGEGT. CDR3 size: 14 residues. This chain's CDR3 is CASQNDRLNYDYTF. The CDR3 DNA follows: TGTGCCAGCCAAAATGACAGGCTCAACTATGACTACACCTTC.

The rearrangement uses TRBV11-2 and TRBJ2-5; 7 bases line up with TRBD2. The CDR3 loop spans 17 amino acids. V lost 0 bases, J lost 3 bases, and 10 bases stayed unmatched. CDR1 SGHAT and CDR2 FQNNGV come from the germline V gene. CDR3 DNA: TGTGCCAGCAGCTTAGATGGATCTGGGGACTATGAAGAGACCCAGTACTTC. It encodes CASSLDGSGDYEETQYF.

This clonotype was found a few times. The chain links TRBV6-5 to TRBJ1-4; unclear D gene. The CDR3 is 13 amino acids. Germline V gene lookup returns CDR1 MNHEY and CDR2 SVGAGI. V was cut by 2 bases and J by 8 bases, with 9 bases left in between. The CDR3 loop reads CASSYGVGEKLFF. CDR3 sequence (DNA): TGTGCCAGCAGTTACGGGGTTGGGGAAAAACTGTTTTTT.

The sample holds many counts of this clonotype. This chain joins TRBV20-1 and TRBJ2-3; tentatively, D is TRBD2 (6 bases). CDR3 size: 15 residues. The germline V and J ends were trimmed by 5 bases and 5 bases, with 20 bases remaining between them. Looked up from germline, CDR1 is DFQATT and CDR2 is SNEGSKA (reference sequence). CDR3 in DNA: TGCAGTGCTTTTCAACCGGGACGGGGAGGAGATACGCAGTATTTT. Protein: CSAFQPGRGGDTQYF.

In DNA form, the CDR3 reads TGTGCCAGTAGTCCGCAGGCCTATAGCAATCAGCCCCAGCATTTT. It specifies CASSPQAYSNQPQHF. V gene TRBV19 combines with J gene TRBJ1-5; D is unclear. CDR1 and CDR2 (germline): LNHDA, SQIVND (reference sequence). The CDR3 is made up of 15 amino acids. V lost 5 bases, J lost 0 bases, and 11 bases lay in between.

This clonotype was picked up a small number of times. The rearrangement uses TRBV2 and TRBJ2-1; D ambiguous. The CDR3 has 12 residues. Deletions cut 4 bases from V and 7 bases from J, with 8 bases between. Germline values: CDR1 SNHLY, CDR2 FYNNEI. The CDR3 DNA follows: TGTGCCAGCAGTGTTTTCCTTAATGAGCAGTTCTTC. Translating gives CASSVFLNEQFF.

This sequence joins TRBV29-1 and TRBJ1-2; D perhaps matches TRBD1 (5 bases). The CDR3 is 16 residues long. Per germline, CDR1 SQVTM and CDR2 ANQGSEA. Trimming took off 4 bases at V and 2 bases at J, with 20 bases between the two ends. Written as DNA, the CDR3 is TGCAGCGTTGCCGGGGACCAAAGCTCCCAAAACTATGGCTACACCTTC. Amino acids: CSVAGDQSSQNYGYTF.

V and J are TRBV5-1 and TRBJ2-1; 7 bases match TRBD2. Germline lookup yields CDR1 SGHRS and CDR2 YFSETQ. V shed 0 bases and J 9 bases; nucleotides not matched to a gene: 12. CDR3 length: 16 residues. CDR3 residues: CASSLEDDRLAAEQFF. CDR3 DNA: TGCGCCAGCAGCTTGGAAGACGACCGACTAGCTGCTGAGCAGTTCTTC. Full variable domain (outside the CDR3, taken from reference TRBV5-1 and TRBJ2-1): KAGVTQTPRYLIKTRGQQVTLSCSPISGHRSVSWYQQTPGQGLQFLFEYFSETQRNKGNFPGRFSGRQFSNSRSEMNVSTLELGDSALYLCASSLEDDRLAAEQFFGPGTRLTVL.

The chain recombines TRBV14 with TRBJ2-3, with 7 positions matching TRBD2. The CDR3 length is 13 residues. Germline CDR1 SGHDN, CDR2 FVKESK. V dropped 1 base and J dropped 8; count of bases not matched to a gene: 3. CDR3 sequence: CASSQVPGGTQYF. The CDR3 DNA follows: TGTGCCAGCAGCCAAGTTCCGGGGGGTACGCAGTATTTT.

Many counts were recorded for this clonotype. The chain joins TRBV5-1 to TRBJ2-3; no clear D gene. The CDR3 extends over 13 amino acids. V lost 0 bases and J 4 bases, leaving 6 bases between the germline ends. CDR1 is SGHRS, CDR2 YFSETQ, per germline. The CDR3 reads CASSLDSPDTQYF. In nucleotides, the CDR3 is TGCGCCAGCAGCTTGGATTCCCCAGATACGCAGTATTTT.

This chain links TRBV21-1 with TRBJ2-3. TRBV21-1 is a listed pseudogene. The CDR3 has 15 amino acids. CDR3 in DNA: TGTGCCAGCAGCATAGCGGGGGAAAAGATGGATACGCAGTATTTT. Amino acids: CASSIAGEKMDTQYF.

The rearrangement joins TRBV6-6 to TRBJ1-5; 7 nucleotides align to TRBD1. The germline gives CDR1 MNHNY, CDR2 SVGAGI (reference sequence). This CDR3 spans 14 amino acids. The J segment lost 5 bases and the V segment lost 5 bases, leaving 6 bases of the junction unmatched. The CDR3: CASSANRGHQPQHF. The CDR3 DNA follows: TGTGCCAGCAGTGCTAACAGGGGCCATCAGCCCCAGCATTTT.

This chain links TRBV7-9 with TRBJ2-1; TRBD2 matches at 12 bases. CDR1 SEHNR and CDR2 FQNEAQ come from the germline V gene (reference sequence). The CDR3 loop spans 20 amino acids. Germline trimming cut 5 bases from V and 2 bases from J; bases unmatched to any gene: 16. CDR3 amino acids: CASSAILAGGISSPYNEQFF. In DNA form, the CDR3 reads TGTGCCAGCAGCGCGATACTAGCGGGGGGCATCTCCTCCCCCTACAATGAGCAGTTCTTC.

The chain is built from TRBV9 and TRBJ2-1; the match to TRBD1 covers 7 bases. The V and J ends lost 0 bases and 2 bases, in that order; junction bases with no gene match: 17. CDR1 and CDR2 (germline): SGDLS, YYNGEE. This CDR3 is 20 amino acids long. The CDR3 region is CASSVASPTGAPYTYNEQFF. The CDR3 coding sequence is TGTGCCAGCAGCGTAGCGTCCCCAACAGGGGCCCCCTATACCTACAATGAGCAGTTCTTC.

This clonotype was found once. A much larger clone lies one base from this, so it may be a read error. The rearrangement joins TRBV4-1 to TRBJ2-3; no reliable D call. V was trimmed by 0 bases and J by 0 bases, leaving 10 bases between them. The CDR3 totals 16 residues. Germline CDR1 reads MGHRA; CDR2 reads YSYEKL. In DNA, the CDR3 is TGCGCCAGCAGCCAAGATACGTCGGTAAGCACAGATACGCAGTATTTT. Translating it yields CASSQDTSVSTDTQYF.

The chain recombines TRBV4-3 with TRBJ1-2, with unresolved D. The germline V gene encodes CDR1 LGHNA and CDR2 YSLEER. Trimming cost V 4 bases and J 3 bases, with 12 bases left between them. This CDR3 spans 14 amino acids. The CDR3 DNA reads as TGCGCCAGCAGCCCCACATCCGGGGACTATGGCTACACCTTC. Amino acid sequence: CASSPTSGDYGYTF.

This clonotype was picked up a small number of times. The DNA of the CDR3 is TGTGCCAGCAGCGTAGCCGGTTACGAGCAGTACTTC. Amino acids: CASSVAGYEQYF. J is TRBJ2-7 and V is TRBV9; D is unresolved. V lost 0 bases to trimming and J lost 4 bases, with 5 bases between them. The CDR3 length is 12 residues. Germline V gene lookup returns CDR1 SGDLS and CDR2 YYNGEE.

This clonotype has just a few counts. The chain recombines TRBV5-5 with TRBJ2-1; D remains unclear. In germline, CDR1 is SGHKS, CDR2 YYEKEE (reference sequence). This CDR3 is 14 amino acids long. V was shortened by 0 bases and J by 4 bases, with 8 bases between the two germline ends. In nucleotides, the CDR3 is TGTGCCAGCAGCTTGGAGTACCGGTACAATGAGCAGTTCTTC. It yields the protein CASSLEYRYNEQFF.

The chain uses TRBV4-1 and TRBJ2-1; 8 positions match TRBD2. The J call may be incorrect, as the DNA end agrees better with TRBJ2-7. This CDR3 is built from 17 residues. CDR1 is MGHRA, CDR2 YSYEKL, per germline. The CDR3 DNA is TGCGCCAGCAGCCAAGAGGGCGGGGGGTCCTCCTACAATGAGCAGTACTTC. Protein sequence: CASSQEGGGSSYNEQYF.

Worth noting for this clonotype: Possible read error: a much larger clone is one base away. The chain has TRBV29-1 and TRBJ2-1; the D is unclear. CDR1 is SQVTM and CDR2 is ANQGSEA in the germline V gene. The CDR3 length is 15 residues. The DNA for the CDR3 is TGCAGCGTTGATCCCGGGCGAAGCTCCTACAATGGGCAGTTCTTC. This translates into CSVDPGRSSYNGQFF.

The chain uses TRBV4-3 and TRBJ1-5, with D possibly being TRBD1 (5 bases). CDR1 and CDR2 from the germline V gene are LGHNA and YSLEER. CDR3 length: 15 residues. The V end was cut by 0 bases, the J end by 5 bases, with 11 bases between. In DNA, the CDR3 is TGCGCCAGCAGCCAAGATCGGGGGTTTGATCAGCCCCAGCATTTT. It specifies CASSQDRGFDQPQHF.

This clonotype was seen a single time. The V gene is TRBV4-2, the J gene TRBJ2-3, with D possibly being TRBD2 (7 bases). The CDR3 covers 19 residues. Per germline, CDR1 LGHNA and CDR2 YNFKEQ. V was shortened by 2 bases and J by 3 bases, with 24 bases between the two germline ends. CDR3 sequence: CASSQSPGRGAERTDTQYF. The CDR3 DNA follows: TGTGCCAGCAGCCAATCACCGGGACGGGGGGCAGAGAGGACAGATACGCAGTATTTT.

This clonotype was recorded only once. CDR3 sequence reads: CASSQVAGSYEQYF. CDR3 nucleotides: TGTGCCAGCAGCCAAGTAGCAGGGAGCTACGAGCAGTACTTC. V and J are TRBV3-1 and TRBJ2-7; D tentatively reads TRBD1 or TRBD2 (5 bases each). Per the germline V gene, CDR1 is LGHDT and CDR2 is YNNKEL (reference sequence). There are 14 residues in the CDR3. The germline V and J ends were trimmed by 1 base and 3 bases, with 10 bases remaining between them.

The DNA of the CDR3 is TGTGCCAGCGGGGGGACGGATAACTATGGCTACACCTTC. Translating it yields CASGGTDNYGYTF. The chain carries TRBV12-3 or TRBV12-4 and TRBJ1-2, with a tentative D call TRBD1 (5 bases). V dropped 8 bases and J dropped 1 base, with 11 bases sitting between them. The CDR3 sequence is 13 residues long.

The chain carries TRBV7-9 and TRBJ2-3; TRBD2 agrees at 11 bases. Unmatched junction bases numbered 8, after V lost 5 bases and J lost 4 bases. The CDR3 length is 16 residues. Germline CDR1 is SEHNR and CDR2 is FQNEAQ (reference sequence). CDR3 region: CASSEAGTSGSDTQYF. Here the CDR3 DNA reads TGTGCCAGCAGCGAAGCCGGGACTAGCGGTTCAGATACGCAGTATTTT. The whole variable domain, filled in from reference TRBV7-9 and TRBJ2-3, reads DTGVSQNPRHKITKRGQNVTFRCDPISEHNRLYWYRQTLGQGPEFLTYFQNEAQLEKSRLLSDRFSAERPKGSFSTLEIQRTEQGDSAMYLCASSEAGTSGSDTQYFGPGTRLTVL.

The chain couples TRBV29-1 to TRBJ2-1; D might be TRBD1 or TRBD2, each matching 5 bases. The V gene's germline CDR1 is SQVTM and CDR2 ANQGSEA. V was trimmed by 0 bases and J by 2 bases, leaving 11 bases between them. The CDR3 contains 15 residues. The CDR3 sequence is CSVEDAQGPYNEQFF. CDR3 DNA: TGCAGCGTTGAAGATGCGCAGGGACCCTACAATGAGCAGTTCTTC.

Only one count was recorded for this clonotype. The junction does not match germline at one end; this may be a read error. V is TRBV30 and J is TRBJ2-7; D is possibly TRBD1 or TRBD2 (5 bases each). Germline values: CDR1 GTSNPN, CDR2 SVGIG (reference sequence). The CDR3 consists of 12 residues. As DNA, the CDR3 is TGTGTCTGGAGGAAAAGGGGTTCCGAGCAGTACTTC. It yields the protein CVWRKRGSEQYF.

This clonotype turned up a few times. This chain's CDR3 is CASSWRQKGYEKLFF. The CDR3 region has the DNA TGTGCCAGCAGTTGGAGACAGAAAGGGTATGAAAAACTGTTTTTT. V is TRBV12-3 or TRBV12-4 and J is TRBJ1-4, with D perhaps TRBD1 (5 bases). The V end lost 4 bases, the J end lost 6 bases, and 15 bases lay between the germline ends. The CDR3 runs to 15 residues.

This clonotype was counted many times. The chain carries TRBV5-1 and TRBJ2-1, with 11 positions matching TRBD2. Germline V CDR1 and CDR2: SGHRS, YFSETQ. CDR3 size: 16 residues. The V and J ends lost 2 bases and 2 bases, in that order; junction bases with no gene match: 3. The CDR3 here is CASSFTSGGTYNEQFF. CDR3 DNA: TGCGCCAGCAGCTTTACTAGCGGGGGAACCTACAATGAGCAGTTCTTC.

V and J are TRBV11-1 and TRBJ2-3, with D possibly matching TRBD2 (5 bases). The CDR3 covers 16 residues. Trimming shortened V by 5 bases and J by 2 bases, and 17 bases separated the two germline ends. Germline loops: CDR1 SGHAT, CDR2 FQDESV (reference sequence). This CDR3 reads CASSPRTFSNTDTQYF. CDR3 in DNA: TGTGCCAGCAGCCCCCGGACTTTTTCAAACACAGATACGCAGTATTTT.